The clone carrying this T cell receptor (beta chain) has just one count. The sample is drawn from a study of T cell responses to AZD1222 COVID-19 vaccine. This CDR3 region has 16 residues. Germline lookup yields CDR1 SQVTM and CDR2 ANQGSEA. The V and J ends lost 4 bases and 1 base respectively, with 17 bases between them. The assay was immunoSEQ multiplex PCR, and TCRdb's table has in-frame clones only and misses some. The sample carries 90,000 to 120,000 clones, about 89% recorded once. The source was peripheral blood, collected on day 0 of AZD1222 vaccination. The receptor comes from an adult in good health. The chain has TRBV29-1 and TRBJ1-3, with D perhaps TRBD1 (5 bases). This chain's CDR3 is CSVALMGGSSGNTIYF. In DNA, the CDR3 is TGCAGCGTTGCGTTGATGGGGGGGTCGTCTGGAAACACCATATATTTT.